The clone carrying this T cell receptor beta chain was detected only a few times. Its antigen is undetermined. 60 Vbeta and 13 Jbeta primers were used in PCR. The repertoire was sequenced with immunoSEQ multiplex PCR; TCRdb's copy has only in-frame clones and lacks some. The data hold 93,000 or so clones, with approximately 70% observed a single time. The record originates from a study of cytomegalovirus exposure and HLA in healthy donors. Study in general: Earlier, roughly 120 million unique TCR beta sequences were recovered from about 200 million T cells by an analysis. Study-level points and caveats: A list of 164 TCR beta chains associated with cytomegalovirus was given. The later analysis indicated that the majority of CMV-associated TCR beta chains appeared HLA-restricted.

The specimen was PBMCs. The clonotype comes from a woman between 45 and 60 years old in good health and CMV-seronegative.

The CDR3 DNA reads as TGTGCCAGCAGCTTAGGAGTTAGCGGGGGGGTCGAGCAGTACTTC. The encoded protein is CASSLGVSGGVEQYF. This sequence joins TRBV7-6 and TRBJ2-7, with 11 bases fitting TRBD2. V lost 1 base to trimming and J lost 6 bases; unmatched junction nucleotides: 5. CDR3 length: 15 residues. CDR1 SGHVS and CDR2 FNYEAQ come from the germline V gene. Supplemented by reference TRBV7-6 and TRBJ2-7, the full variable domain reads GAGVSQSPRYKVTKRGQDVALRCDPISGHVSLYWYRQALGQGPEFLTYFNYEAQQDKSGLPNDRFSAERPEGSISTLTIQRTEQRDSAMYRCASSLGVSGGVEQYFGPGTRLTVT.